This T cell receptor (beta chain) was retrieved from a study of CD8 T cells in Susac syndrome (dated by TCRdb to about 2019). Notes on the research overall: The study used repertoire sequencing to test whether antigen drove CD8+ T cell activation and differentiation in Susac syndrome. Clonality of the CD8+ T cell repertoire was compared between roughly twelve healthy donors, approximately 14 Susac syndrome patients and under 16 multiple sclerosis patients. The study at large found these results: The TCR sequencing and HLA analysis was acknowledged to have included a relatively small number of individuals.

RNA was extracted using the RNeasy kit, and about 0.5 to 1 microgram was reverse transcribed with random hexamers. The immunoSEQ multiplex PCR assay, covering 54 Vbeta and 13 Jbeta segments, was used to amplify TCR beta CDR3 regions. PCR amplification bias was corrected by using a synthetic template baseline for primer optimization and computational correction. From the authors' description of their analysis: Reads were annotated to V, D and J genes according to IMGT and were analyzed with immunoSEQ Analyzer, with only productive sequences retained. Clonality was computed as one minus Shannon entropy normalized by log2 of the number of productive unique sequences. For each patient and control, public and private clones were evaluated among the 100 most prevalent clones. A clone was defined as Susac-specific if it was absent from the healthy and MS cohorts, from over 1,000 published viral clones and from other ImmuneACCESS disease sequences. TCRdb reanalyzed the raw reads on its own, using fastp at Q25 for trimming and MiXCR for clone calling, and kept in-frame beta chains. CDR3 protein duplicates are merged, each entry listing the most common genes and DNA. The V and J calls come from TCRdb's annotation, not from the publication. The sample table contains 150,000 to 180,000 distinct CDR3 sequences; only one count was recorded for 90% to 95% of them. The top ten clones comprise about 0.21% of the sample.

Peripheral blood CD8+ and CD4+ T cells from healthy donors, Susac syndrome patients and multiple sclerosis patients were profiled by high-throughput TCR beta sequencing. The multiple sclerosis controls were treatment-naive patients whose relapsing-remitting disease, either stable or active, fulfilled the revised McDonald criteria. Bulk CD8+ and CD4+ T cells were purified by magnetic negative isolation, while CD8+ TEMRA cells were enriched using FACS. Blood was drawn into EDTA tubes, processed within 24 hours, and PBMCs were isolated by density gradient centrifugation. PBMCs destined for TCR sequencing were cryopreserved in liquid nitrogen and later thawed in a 37 °C water bath. The sorted or isolated CD4+, CD8+ and CD8+ TEMRA cells reached a purity of at least 90%. The CDR3, from cysteine to phenylalanine, totals 14 residues. The retained sequence is limited to the CDR3, 42 bases, with the frame set at the first base. CDR1 and CDR2 (SQVTM, ANQGSEA) derive from the germline V gene. V is cut by 6 bases and J by 0 bases, and the space between the germline ends is 15 bases.

Note on this clonotype: Its antigen specificity is not known. No base-level quality is on record; no much larger clone is a single base apart.

The chain couples TRBV29-1 to TRBJ2-7, and possibly TRBD1, on 7 matching bases. The sequence was collected from a human donor with multiple sclerosis. Sequenced: CD8+ T cells from PBMCs. The nucleotide sequence reads as follows: TGCAGCGTCAGGGGGGACGGTAGCTCCTACGAGCAGTACTTC. Translated, this is CSVRGDGSSYEQYF.